These 26 T cell receptor beta chains share one sample of origin, sequenced in a study of T cells after yellow fever vaccination. TCRdb analysed the 5' RACE reads with MiXCR anew, one entry per CDR3 protein. Of about 230,000 distinct CDR3 sequences listed, 6% to 8% are singletons. Sequenced here: CD4+ T cells sorted from PBMCs, sampled on the day of the yellow fever booster vaccination. The receptor source for this set is a man between 25 and 39 years old who received the YFV17D yellow fever vaccine.

This chain links TRBV6-5 with TRBJ1-3; the D is unclear. V lost 0 bases and J lost 4, with 13 bases in between. Germline V lookup: CDR1 MNHEY, CDR2 SVGAGI. The CDR3 runs 16 residues. This CDR3 is CASSYSGPWKGNTIYF. CDR3 DNA sequence: TGTGCCAGCAGTTACTCGGGCCCCTGGAAAGGAAACACCATATATTTT.

The chain has TRBV5-1 and TRBJ1-2; TRBD1 might be the D (6 bases). The CDR3 runs to 14 residues. The V and J ends lost 6 bases and 8 bases respectively, with 20 bases between them. Germline CDR1 SGHRS, CDR2 YFSETQ. CDR3 residues: CASTRDKLYDGYTF. The CDR3 region has the DNA TGCGCCAGCACCCGGGACAAGCTTTATGACGGCTACACCTTC.

V gene TRBV5-1 combines with J gene TRBJ2-2, with D unresolved. Germline-derived CDR1 and CDR2 are SGHRS and YFSETQ. The V gene lost 3 bases and the J gene lost 1 base, with 4 bases spanning the gap. This CDR3 comprises 13 residues. CDR3 in amino acids: CASSSENTGELFF. In DNA form, the CDR3 reads TGCGCCAGCAGCTCAGAGAACACCGGGGAGCTGTTTTTT.

The chain has TRBV19 and TRBJ2-4, with 8 bases aligning to TRBD1. CDR3 length: 13 residues. Germline CDR1 and CDR2: LNHDA and SQIVND (reference sequence). Losses at the gene ends were 5 bases for V and 12 bases for J; bases not matched to a gene: 9. The CDR3 reads CASSLRQGPPQYF. CDR3 sequence (DNA): TGTGCCAGTAGTTTAAGACAGGGGCCACCTCAGTACTTC.

The table lists this clonotype with many counts. The chain couples TRBV14 to TRBJ1-3; D gene uncertain. CDR3 length equals 11 residues. The V gene lost 5 bases and the J gene lost 9 bases, with 8 bases spanning the gap. From germline, CDR1 is SGHDN and CDR2 FVKESK. In DNA form, the CDR3 reads TGTGCCAGCAGCGCCCGGGCCACCATATATTTT. Translation: CASSARATIYF.

V gene TRBV4-2 combines with J gene TRBJ2-3; D remains ambiguous. This CDR3 has 13 amino acids. V was cut by 1 base and J by 5 bases, with 7 bases left in between. Per germline, CDR1 LGHNA and CDR2 YNFKEQ. CDR3 nucleotide sequence: TGTGCCAGCAGCCAAGCCGGTAGAGATACGCAGTATTTT. Its protein product is CASSQAGRDTQYF.

In its sample, this clonotype was seen many times. The chain joins TRBV7-6 to TRBJ2-1; possibly TRBD2 for D (6 bases). The length of the CDR3 is 16 residues. The germline gives CDR1 SGHVS, CDR2 FNYEAQ. V lost 2 bases and J 1 base, leaving 12 bases between the germline ends. CDR3: CASSLRRAGSYNEQFF. The CDR3 bases are TGTGCCAGCAGCTTAAGGAGGGCCGGGTCCTACAATGAGCAGTTCTTC.

J is TRBJ2-3 and V is TRBV20-1, with 9 bases fitting TRBD1. CDR1 and CDR2 from the germline V gene are DFQATT and SNEGSKA (reference sequence). CDR3 length: 17 amino acids. The V segment lost 6 bases and the J segment 4 bases; nucleotides outside the gene matches: 17. The CDR3 nucleotides read TGCAGTGCGTACCGGGACAGGGCCTTACGGTACGCAGATACGCAGTATTTT. Protein product: CSAYRDRALRYADTQYF.

Ten or more counts support this clonotype. The chain has TRBV3-1 and TRBJ2-7; D perhaps matches TRBD2 (6 bases). Germline V lookup: CDR1 LGHDT, CDR2 YNNKEL (reference sequence). V shed 1 base and J shed 6 bases, with 10 bases lying between them. This CDR3 has 13 amino acids. In nucleotides, the CDR3 is TGTGCCAGCAGCCAAGTGGAGGGCGCCGAGCAGTACTTC. It yields the protein CASSQVEGAEQYF.

This clonotype was detected many times. This CDR3 is CASSYYTANSYEQYF. The DNA for the CDR3 is TGTGCCAGCAGTTACTATACGGCAAACTCCTACGAGCAGTACTTC. V gene TRBV6-5 combines with J gene TRBJ2-7; D uncertain. With 1 base removed from V and 0 bases from J, the gap between germline ends came to 10 bases. The CDR3 has 15 residues. Germline CDR1 MNHEY, CDR2 SVGAGI.

The chain combines TRBV24-1 with TRBJ2-3; D ambiguous. V lost 3 bases and J lost 1, with 10 bases in between. CDR3 length: 15 residues. Germline V gives CDR1 KGHDR, CDR2 SFDVKD. The CDR3 nucleotides read TGTGCCACCAGTGATGGAGCTTTTCGCACAGATACGCAGTATTTT. Its protein product is CATSDGAFRTDTQYF.

This clonotype was detected many times. The chain carries TRBV6-5 and TRBJ2-1; 15 bases match TRBD2. The CDR3 is 16 amino acids. The V and J ends lost 7 bases and 4 bases, in that order; junction bases with no gene match: 5. CDR1 and CDR2 from the germline V gene are MNHEY and SVGAGI. The CDR3 DNA reads TGTGCCAGCACGGGACTAGCGGGAGGATTATACAATGAGCAGTTCTTC. Protein product: CASTGLAGGLYNEQFF.

This clonotype was recorded many times. The rearrangement joins TRBV7-2 to TRBJ2-1; TRBD2 aligns across 9 bases. Germline loops: CDR1 SGHTA, CDR2 FQGNSA. The J segment lost 3 bases and the V segment lost 3 bases, leaving 3 bases of the junction unmatched. The length of the CDR3 is 15 residues. CDR3 sequence (DNA): TGTGCCAGCAGCTTTGGACTAGCGAGCTACAATGAGCAGTTCTTC. Protein sequence: CASSFGLASYNEQFF.

The chain combines TRBV27 with TRBJ2-5; D remains ambiguous. Trimming removed 1 base from V and 3 bases from J, with 6 bases in between. The CDR3 extends over 13 amino acids. Germline loops: CDR1 MNHEY, CDR2 SMNVEV (reference sequence). CDR3 sequence (DNA): TGTGCCAGCAGTTTATGGTCAGAAGAGACCCAGTACTTC. As protein: CASSLWSEETQYF.

The chain employs TRBV5-4 and TRBJ2-7; 7 nucleotides agree with TRBD2. Germline CDR1 is SGHNT and CDR2 is YYREEE (reference sequence). The trim removed 2 bases at V and 0 bases at J, leaving 8 bases unmatched. CDR3 size: 16 residues. This CDR3 is CASSFGGDPSSYEQYF. The CDR3 DNA reads as TGTGCCAGCAGCTTTGGGGGGGATCCGTCCTCCTACGAGCAGTACTTC.

This clonotype was seen a handful of times. V usage is TRBV11-2 and J usage is TRBJ1-1; no reliable D call. CDR1 and CDR2 (germline): SGHAT, FQNNGV. The CDR3 loop spans 13 amino acids. The V gene lost 2 bases and the J gene lost 3 bases, with 7 bases spanning the gap. The CDR3 here is CASSLFRDTEAFF. CDR3 coding DNA: TGTGCCAGCAGCTTATTCCGGGACACTGAAGCTTTCTTT.

The chain employs TRBV7-2 and TRBJ2-1; D is unresolved. This CDR3 is 10 amino acids long. Germline V gives CDR1 SGHTA, CDR2 FQGNSA. Trimming left V 8 bases short and J 8 bases short, with 7 bases between. The DNA for the CDR3 is TGTGCCAGCGGCCCCCATGAGCAGTTCTTC. Its translation: CASGPHEQFF.

This clonotype has ten or more counts. This chain connects TRBV12-3 or TRBV12-4 to TRBJ1-5; TRBD1 agrees at 9 bases. V was pared by 8 bases and J by 6 bases, with 14 bases of the junction left unmatched. The CDR3 runs to 16 residues. The CDR3 region has the DNA TGTGCCAGCGGGAAGAGGGGACAGGGTTCCGCTCAGCCCCAGCATTTT. Translation: CASGKRGQGSAQPQHF.

The gene calls are TRBV23-1 and TRBJ1-1; D is unclear. TRBV23-1 carries the ORF label, with uncertain function. V lost 7 bases and J lost 1, with 10 bases in between. The CDR3 runs to 13 residues. CDR3: CASKRTENTEAFF. CDR3 coding DNA: TGCGCCAGCAAAAGGACGGAGAACACTGAAGCTTTCTTT.

This clonotype was detected many times. The chain has TRBV12-3 or TRBV12-4 and TRBJ1-3, with no clear D. Trimming left V 0 bases short and J 0 bases short, with 3 bases between. The CDR3 is made up of 14 amino acids. CDR3 loop: CASSLARSGNTIYF. CDR3 nucleotides: TGTGCCAGCAGTTTAGCCCGCTCTGGAAACACCATATATTTT.

The rearrangement joins TRBV7-9 to TRBJ2-7; the match to TRBD2 covers 11 bases. Trimming cost V 3 bases and J 1 base; bases outside gene matches: 5. The CDR3 consists of 16 residues. Germline lookup yields CDR1 SEHNR and CDR2 FQNEAQ (reference sequence). CDR3 region: CASSLPSGRRSYEQYF. The DNA for the CDR3 is TGTGCCAGCAGCTTGCCTAGCGGGAGGAGGTCCTACGAGCAGTACTTC.

This clonotype has at least ten counts. V is TRBV20-1 and J is TRBJ2-7; 7 positions match TRBD2. This CDR3 region has 16 residues. V shed 1 base, J shed 7 bases, and the junction held 16 bases outside the gene matches. CDR1 and CDR2 (germline): DFQATT, SNEGSKA (reference sequence). The CDR3 sequence: CSARAKGLAALLEQYF. CDR3 in DNA: TGCAGTGCTAGAGCCAAGGGGCTAGCGGCCCTCTTAGAGCAGTACTTC.

This clonotype was detected a few times. The rearrangement links TRBV20-1 to TRBJ2-5; D perhaps matches TRBD2 (6 bases). The CDR3 runs to 16 residues. Trimming shortened V by 3 bases and J by 4 bases, and 21 bases separated the two germline ends. CDR1 is DFQATT and CDR2 is SNEGSKA in the germline V gene (reference sequence). CDR3 coding DNA: TGCAGTGCTAGTTTAGCGGCAGGGCGGGGTAGAGAGACCCAGTACTTC. This sequence encodes CSASLAAGRGRETQYF.

This clonotype has a handful of counts. The chain has TRBV5-1 and TRBJ2-1; D gene ambiguous. V lost 5 bases, J lost 0 bases, and 12 bases lay in between. Germline loops: CDR1 SGHRS, CDR2 YFSETQ. This CDR3 is 15 amino acids long. The CDR3 spells CASSYAQSSYNEQFF. The CDR3 DNA follows: TGCGCCAGCAGTTACGCACAAAGCTCCTACAATGAGCAGTTCTTC.

V and J are TRBV5-1 and TRBJ2-3, with TRBD2 matching over 9 bases. Trimming at V came to 4 bases and at J to 1 base, leaving 4 bases not matched to a gene. Germline-derived CDR1 and CDR2 are SGHRS and YFSETQ. The CDR3 is 15 residues long. Here the CDR3 reads CASSQTSGRTDTQYF. CDR3 DNA sequence: TGCGCCAGCAGCCAGACTAGCGGACGCACAGATACGCAGTATTTT.

This clonotype was seen many times. This chain joins TRBV5-6 and TRBJ2-1; D unresolved. Germline-derived CDR1 and CDR2 are SGHDT and YYEEEE. V lost 0 bases and J 8 bases, leaving 6 bases between the germline ends. The CDR3 totals 12 residues. CDR3 in amino acids: CASSLAQDEQFF. In nucleotides, the CDR3 is TGTGCCAGCAGCTTGGCCCAGGATGAGCAGTTCTTC. Supplemented by reference TRBV5-6 and TRBJ2-1, the full variable domain reads DAGVTQSPTHLIKTRGQQVTLRCSPKSGHDTVSWYQQALGQGPQFIFQYYEEEERQRGNFPDRFSGHQFPNYSSELNVNALLLGDSALYLCASSLAQDEQFFGPGTRLTVL.